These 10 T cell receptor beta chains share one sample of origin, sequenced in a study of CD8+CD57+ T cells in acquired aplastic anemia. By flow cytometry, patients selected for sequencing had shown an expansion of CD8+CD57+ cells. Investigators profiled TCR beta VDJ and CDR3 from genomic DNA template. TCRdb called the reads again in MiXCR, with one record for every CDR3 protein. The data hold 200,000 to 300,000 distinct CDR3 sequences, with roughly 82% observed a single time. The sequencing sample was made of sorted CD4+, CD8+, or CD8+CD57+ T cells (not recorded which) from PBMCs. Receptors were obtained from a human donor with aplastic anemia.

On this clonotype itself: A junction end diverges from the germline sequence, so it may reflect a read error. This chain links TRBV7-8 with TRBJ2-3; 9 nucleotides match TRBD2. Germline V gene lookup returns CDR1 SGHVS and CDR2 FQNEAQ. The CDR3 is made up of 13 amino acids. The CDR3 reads CASREAGGHDTQF. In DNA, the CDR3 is TGTGCCAGCAGGGAAGCGGGAGGACACGATACGCAGTTT.

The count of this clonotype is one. The CDR3 nucleotides read TGTGCCAGCAGCTTAGCCGGAAGTCACGATGCGCAGTATTTT. As protein: CASSLAGSHDAQYF. The chain combines TRBV7-8 with TRBJ1-5, with D uncertain. Near its end, the DNA agrees better with TRBJ2-3, so the J call may be wrong. The CDR3 totals 14 residues. CDR1 is SGHVS, CDR2 FQNEAQ, per germline.

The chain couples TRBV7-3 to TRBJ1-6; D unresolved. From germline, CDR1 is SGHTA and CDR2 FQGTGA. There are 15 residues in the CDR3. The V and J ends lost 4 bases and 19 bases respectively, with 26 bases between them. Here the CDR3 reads CASSSEDTQNFGPHF. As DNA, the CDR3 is TGTGCCAGCAGCTCCGAGGATACGCAGAATTTTGGCCCACACTTT.

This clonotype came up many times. The CDR3 nucleotides read TGTGCCAGCAGTTGGGGGACAGAAAGGAACACCGGGGAGCTGTTTTTT. It specifies CASSWGTERNTGELFF. The chain is built from TRBV6-2 or TRBV6-3 and TRBJ2-2, with 7 bases matching TRBD1. V lost 4 bases to trimming and J lost 1 base; unmatched junction nucleotides: 6. CDR3 length equals 16 residues. Germline loops: CDR1 MNHEY, CDR2 SVGEGT.

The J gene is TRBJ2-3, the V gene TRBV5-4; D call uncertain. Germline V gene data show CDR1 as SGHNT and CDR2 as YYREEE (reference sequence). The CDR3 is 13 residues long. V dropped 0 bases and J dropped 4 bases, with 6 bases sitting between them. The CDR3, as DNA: TGTGCCAGCAGCTTGGGCGTCGCAGATACGCAGTATTTT. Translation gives CASSLGVADTQYF. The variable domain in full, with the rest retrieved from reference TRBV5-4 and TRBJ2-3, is ETGVTQSPTHLIKTRGQQVTLRCSSQSGHNTVSWYQQALGQGPQFIFQYYREEENGRGNFPPRFSGLQFPNYSSELNVNALELDDSALYLCASSLGVADTQYFGPGTRLTVL.

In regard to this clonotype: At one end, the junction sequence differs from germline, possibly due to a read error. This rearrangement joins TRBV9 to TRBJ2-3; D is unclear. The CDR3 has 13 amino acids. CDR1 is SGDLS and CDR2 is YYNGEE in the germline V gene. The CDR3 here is CASSVGSDEQYFF. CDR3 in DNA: TGTGCCAGCAGCGTCGGTTCCGATGAGCAGTATTTTTTT.

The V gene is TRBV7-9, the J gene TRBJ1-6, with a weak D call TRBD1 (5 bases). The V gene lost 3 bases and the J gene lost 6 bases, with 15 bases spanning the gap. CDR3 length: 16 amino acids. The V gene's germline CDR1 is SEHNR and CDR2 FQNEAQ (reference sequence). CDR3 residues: CASSFRGGGGNSPLHF. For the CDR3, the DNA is TGTGCCAGCAGCTTTCGGGGAGGCGGGGGTAATTCACCCCTCCACTTT.

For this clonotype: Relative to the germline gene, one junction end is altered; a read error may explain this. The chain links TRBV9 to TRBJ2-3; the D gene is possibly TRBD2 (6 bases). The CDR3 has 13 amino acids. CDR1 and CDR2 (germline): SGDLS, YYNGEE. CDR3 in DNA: TGTGCCAGCAGCGACGGGGGAGATAATAAGTATTTTTTT. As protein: CASSDGGDNKYFF.

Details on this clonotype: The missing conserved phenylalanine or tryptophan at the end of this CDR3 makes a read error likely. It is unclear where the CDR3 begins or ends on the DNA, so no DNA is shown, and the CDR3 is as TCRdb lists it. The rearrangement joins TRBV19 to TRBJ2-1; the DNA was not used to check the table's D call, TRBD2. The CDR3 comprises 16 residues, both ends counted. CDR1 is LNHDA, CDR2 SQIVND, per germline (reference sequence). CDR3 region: CASSIASGAYNEEFFL.

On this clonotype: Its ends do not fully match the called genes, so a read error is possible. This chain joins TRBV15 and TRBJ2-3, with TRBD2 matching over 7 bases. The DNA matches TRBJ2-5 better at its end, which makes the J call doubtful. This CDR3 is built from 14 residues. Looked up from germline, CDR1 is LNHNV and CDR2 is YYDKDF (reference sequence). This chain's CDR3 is CAASGDGEQETQYF. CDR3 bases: TGTGCCGCCAGCGGGGACGGGGAGCAAGAGACCCAGTACTTC.